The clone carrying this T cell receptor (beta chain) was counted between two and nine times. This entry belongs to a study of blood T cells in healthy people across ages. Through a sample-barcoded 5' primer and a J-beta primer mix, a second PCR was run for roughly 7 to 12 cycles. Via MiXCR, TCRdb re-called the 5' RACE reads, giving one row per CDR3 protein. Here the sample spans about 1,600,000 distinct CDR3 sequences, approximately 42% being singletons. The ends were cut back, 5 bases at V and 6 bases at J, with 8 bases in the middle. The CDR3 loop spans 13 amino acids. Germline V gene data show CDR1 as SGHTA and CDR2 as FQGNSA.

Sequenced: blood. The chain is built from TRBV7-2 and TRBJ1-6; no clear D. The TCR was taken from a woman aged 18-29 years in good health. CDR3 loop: CASSSSRNSPLHF. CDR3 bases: TGTGCCAGCAGCAGCTCACGTAATTCACCCCTCCACTTT.